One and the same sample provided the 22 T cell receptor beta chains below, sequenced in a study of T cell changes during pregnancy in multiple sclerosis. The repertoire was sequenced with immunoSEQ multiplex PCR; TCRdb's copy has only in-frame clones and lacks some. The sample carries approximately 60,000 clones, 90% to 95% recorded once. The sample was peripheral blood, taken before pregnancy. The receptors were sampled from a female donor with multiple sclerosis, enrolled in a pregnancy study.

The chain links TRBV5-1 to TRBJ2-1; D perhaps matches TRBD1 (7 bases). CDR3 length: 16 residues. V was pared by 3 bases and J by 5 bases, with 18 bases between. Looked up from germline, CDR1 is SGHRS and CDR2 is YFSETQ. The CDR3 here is CASSYPRGGTDNEQFF. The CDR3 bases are TGCGCCAGCAGCTACCCAAGGGGCGGGACAGACAATGAGCAGTTCTTC. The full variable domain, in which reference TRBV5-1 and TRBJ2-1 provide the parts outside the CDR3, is KAGVTQTPRYLIKTRGQQVTLSCSPISGHRSVSWYQQTPGQGLQFLFEYFSETQRNKGNFPGRFSGRQFSNSRSEMNVSTLELGDSALYLCASSYPRGGTDNEQFFGPGTRLTVL.

The CDR3 DNA is TGTGCCAGCAGCACTAGGGACAATGAGCAGTTCTTC. Translating gives CASSTRDNEQFF. The chain has TRBV2 and TRBJ2-1; D possibly corresponds to TRBD2 (5 bases). This CDR3 spans 12 amino acids. Germline loops: CDR1 SNHLY, CDR2 FYNNEI. Deletions cut 6 bases from V and 5 bases from J, with 8 bases between.

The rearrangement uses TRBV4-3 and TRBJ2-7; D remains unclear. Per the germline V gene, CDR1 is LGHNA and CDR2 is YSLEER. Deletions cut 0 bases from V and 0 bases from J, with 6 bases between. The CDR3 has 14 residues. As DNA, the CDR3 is TGCGCCAGCAGCCAAGATTCGGGCTCCTACGAGCAGTACTTC. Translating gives CASSQDSGSYEQYF.

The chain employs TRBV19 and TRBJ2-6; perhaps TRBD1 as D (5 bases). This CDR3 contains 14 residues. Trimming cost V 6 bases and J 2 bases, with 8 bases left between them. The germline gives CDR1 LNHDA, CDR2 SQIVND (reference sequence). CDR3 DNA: TGTGCCAGTAGCCCAGGGACTGGGGCCAACGTCCTGACTTTC. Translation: CASSPGTGANVLTF. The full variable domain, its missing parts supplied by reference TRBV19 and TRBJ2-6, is DGGITQSPKYLFRKEGQNVTLSCEQNLNHDAMYWYRQDPGQGLRLIYYSQIVNDFQKGDIAEGYSVSREKKESFPLTVTSAQKNPTAFYLCASSPGTGANVLTFGAGSRLTVL.

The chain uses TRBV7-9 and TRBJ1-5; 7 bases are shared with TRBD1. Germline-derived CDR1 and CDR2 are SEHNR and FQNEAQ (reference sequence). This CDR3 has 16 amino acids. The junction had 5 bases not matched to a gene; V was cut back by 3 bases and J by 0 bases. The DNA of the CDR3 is TGTGCCAGCAGCTTGGGAGACAGGGATAGCAATCAGCCCCAGCATTTT. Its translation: CASSLGDRDSNQPQHF.

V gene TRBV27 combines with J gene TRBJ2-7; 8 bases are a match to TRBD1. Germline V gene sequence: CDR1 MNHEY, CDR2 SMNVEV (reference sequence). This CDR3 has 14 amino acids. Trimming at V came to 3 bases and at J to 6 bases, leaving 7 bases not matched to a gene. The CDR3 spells CASSFRQGASEQYF. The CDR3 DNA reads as TGTGCCAGCAGTTTCCGTCAGGGGGCGTCCGAGCAGTACTTC.

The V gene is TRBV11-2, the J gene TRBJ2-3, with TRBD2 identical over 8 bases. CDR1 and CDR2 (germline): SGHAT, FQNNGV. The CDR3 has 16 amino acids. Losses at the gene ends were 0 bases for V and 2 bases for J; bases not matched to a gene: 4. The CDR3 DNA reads TGTGCCAGCAGCTTAGATAGCGGGGACTACACAGATACGCAGTATTTT. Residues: CASSLDSGDYTDTQYF.

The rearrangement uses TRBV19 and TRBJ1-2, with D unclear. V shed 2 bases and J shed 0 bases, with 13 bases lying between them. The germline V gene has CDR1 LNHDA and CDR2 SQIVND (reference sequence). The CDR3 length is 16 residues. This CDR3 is CASSIRGGNSNYGYTF. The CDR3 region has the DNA TGTGCCAGTAGTATACGGGGTGGGAATTCTAACTATGGCTACACCTTC.

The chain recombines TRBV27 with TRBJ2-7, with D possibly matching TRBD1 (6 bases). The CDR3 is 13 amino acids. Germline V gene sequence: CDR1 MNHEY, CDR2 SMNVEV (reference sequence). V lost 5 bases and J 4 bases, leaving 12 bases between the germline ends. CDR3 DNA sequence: TGTGCCAGCAGTCCCGGACAGACTTACGAGCAGTACTTC. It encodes CASSPGQTYEQYF.

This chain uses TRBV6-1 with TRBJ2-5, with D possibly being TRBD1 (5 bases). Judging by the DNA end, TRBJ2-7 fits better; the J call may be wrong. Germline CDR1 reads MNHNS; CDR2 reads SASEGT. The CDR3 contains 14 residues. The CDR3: CASSEPGSGNEQYF. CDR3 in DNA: TGTGCCAGCAGTGAACCAGGGTCCGGTAACGAGCAGTACTTC.

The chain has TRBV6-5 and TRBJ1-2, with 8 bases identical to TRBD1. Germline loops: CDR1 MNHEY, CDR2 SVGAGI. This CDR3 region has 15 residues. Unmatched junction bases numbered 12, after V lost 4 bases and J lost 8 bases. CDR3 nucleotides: TGTGCCAGCAGTTGGGGACAGGCCGCCTTTCGGGGCTACACCTTC. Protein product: CASSWGQAAFRGYTF.

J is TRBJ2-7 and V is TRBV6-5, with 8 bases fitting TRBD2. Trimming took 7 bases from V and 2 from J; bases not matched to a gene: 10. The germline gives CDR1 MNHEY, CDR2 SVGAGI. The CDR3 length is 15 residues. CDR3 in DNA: TGTGCCAGCACCTCCCGGGGGGGCAAAGCCTACGAGCAGTACTTC. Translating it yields CASTSRGGKAYEQYF.

The CDR3 nucleotides are TGCGCCAGCAGCACCTGGACAGGGAGTGGAAACACCATATATTTT. It yields the protein CASSTWTGSGNTIYF. The rearrangement uses TRBV5-1 and TRBJ1-3; 8 nucleotides line up with TRBD1. Germline V gene sequence: CDR1 SGHRS, CDR2 YFSETQ. Trimming at V came to 4 bases and at J to 3 bases, leaving 6 bases not matched to a gene. The length of the CDR3 is 15 residues.

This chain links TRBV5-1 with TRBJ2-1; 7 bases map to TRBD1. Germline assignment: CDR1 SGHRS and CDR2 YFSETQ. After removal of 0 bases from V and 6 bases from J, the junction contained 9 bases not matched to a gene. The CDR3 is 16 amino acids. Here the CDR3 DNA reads TGCGCCAGCAGCTTGGCAGCAGGGGGAATGGGCAATGAGCAGTTCTTC. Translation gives CASSLAAGGMGNEQFF.

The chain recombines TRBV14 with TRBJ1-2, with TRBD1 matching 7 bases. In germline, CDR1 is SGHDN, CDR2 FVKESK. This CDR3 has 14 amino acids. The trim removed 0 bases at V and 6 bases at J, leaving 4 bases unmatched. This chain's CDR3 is CASSQEGQGDGYTF. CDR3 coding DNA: TGTGCCAGCAGCCAAGAGGGGCAGGGGGATGGCTACACCTTC. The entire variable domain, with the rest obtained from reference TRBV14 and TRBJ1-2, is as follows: EAGVTQFPSHSVIEKGQTVTLRCDPISGHDNLYWYRRVMGKEIKFLLHFVKESKQDESGMPNNRFLAERTGGTYSTLKVQPAELEDSGVYFCASSQEGQGDGYTFGSGTRLTVV.

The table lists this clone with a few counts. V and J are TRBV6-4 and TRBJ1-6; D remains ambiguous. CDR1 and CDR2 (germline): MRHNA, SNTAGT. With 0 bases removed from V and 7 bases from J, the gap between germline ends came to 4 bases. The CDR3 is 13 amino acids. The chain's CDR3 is CASSDSSNSPLHF. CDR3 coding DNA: TGTGCCAGCAGTGACTCTAGCAATTCACCCCTCCACTTT.

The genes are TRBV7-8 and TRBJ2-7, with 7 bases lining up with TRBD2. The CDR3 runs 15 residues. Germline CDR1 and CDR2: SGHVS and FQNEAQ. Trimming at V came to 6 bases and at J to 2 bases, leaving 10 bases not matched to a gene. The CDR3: CASRNRERGPYEQYF. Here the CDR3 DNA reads TGTGCCAGCAGGAATCGGGAGCGGGGCCCCTACGAGCAGTACTTC.

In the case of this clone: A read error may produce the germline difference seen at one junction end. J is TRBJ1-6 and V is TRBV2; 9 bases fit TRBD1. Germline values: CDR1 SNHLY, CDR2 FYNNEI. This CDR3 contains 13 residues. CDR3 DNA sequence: TGTGCCGGCAGGGACAGGGTGAATTCACCCCTCCACTTT. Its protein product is CAGRDRVNSPLHF.

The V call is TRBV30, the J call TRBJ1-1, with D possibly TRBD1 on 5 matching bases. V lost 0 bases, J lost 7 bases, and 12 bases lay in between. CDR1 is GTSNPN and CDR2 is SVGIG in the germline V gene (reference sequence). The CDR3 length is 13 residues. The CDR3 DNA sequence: TGTGCCTGGAGTGTAGGCGGCAGGGATGAAGCTTTCTTT. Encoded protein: CAWSVGGRDEAFF.

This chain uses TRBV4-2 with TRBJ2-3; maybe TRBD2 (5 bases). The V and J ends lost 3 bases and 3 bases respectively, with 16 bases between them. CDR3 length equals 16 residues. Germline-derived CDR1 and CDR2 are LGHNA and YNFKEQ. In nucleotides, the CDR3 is TGTGCCAGCAGCCAGATACTCGGCACGGGAACAGATACGCAGTATTTT. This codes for CASSQILGTGTDTQYF.

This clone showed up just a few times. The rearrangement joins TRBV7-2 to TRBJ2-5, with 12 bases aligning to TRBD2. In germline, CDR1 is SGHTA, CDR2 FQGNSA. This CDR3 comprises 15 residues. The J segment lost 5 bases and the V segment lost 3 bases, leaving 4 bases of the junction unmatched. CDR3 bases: TGTGCCAGCAGCTTGACTAGCGGGGGCGAGGAGACCCAGTACTTC. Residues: CASSLTSGGEETQYF.

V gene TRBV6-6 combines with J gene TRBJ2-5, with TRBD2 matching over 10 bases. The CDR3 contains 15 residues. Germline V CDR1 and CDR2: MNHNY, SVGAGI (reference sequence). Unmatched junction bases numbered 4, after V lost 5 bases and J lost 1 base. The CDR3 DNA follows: TGTGCCAGCAGTATTAGCGGGGGGCCCCAAGAGACCCAGTACTTC. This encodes CASSISGGPQETQYF.